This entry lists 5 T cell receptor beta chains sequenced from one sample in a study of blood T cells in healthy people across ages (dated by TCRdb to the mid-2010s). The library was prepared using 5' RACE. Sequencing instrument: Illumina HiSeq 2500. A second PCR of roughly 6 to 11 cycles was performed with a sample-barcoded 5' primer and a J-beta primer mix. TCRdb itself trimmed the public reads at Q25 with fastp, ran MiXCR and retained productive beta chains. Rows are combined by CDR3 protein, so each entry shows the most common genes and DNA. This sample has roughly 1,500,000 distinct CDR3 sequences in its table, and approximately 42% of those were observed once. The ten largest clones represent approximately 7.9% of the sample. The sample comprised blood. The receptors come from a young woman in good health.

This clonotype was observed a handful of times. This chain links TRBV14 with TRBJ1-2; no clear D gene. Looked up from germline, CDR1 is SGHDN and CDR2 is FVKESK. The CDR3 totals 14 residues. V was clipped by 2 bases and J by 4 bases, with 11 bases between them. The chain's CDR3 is CASSQSLGSYGYTF. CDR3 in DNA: TGTGCCAGCAGCCAATCTCTCGGCTCCTATGGCTACACCTTC.

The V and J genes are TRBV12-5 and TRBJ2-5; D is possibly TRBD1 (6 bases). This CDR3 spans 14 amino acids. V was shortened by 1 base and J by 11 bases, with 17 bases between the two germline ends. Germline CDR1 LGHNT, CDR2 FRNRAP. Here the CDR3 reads CASGLGGPYNEQYF. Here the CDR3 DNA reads TGTGCTAGTGGTTTGGGGGGGCCCTACAATGAGCAGTACTTC.

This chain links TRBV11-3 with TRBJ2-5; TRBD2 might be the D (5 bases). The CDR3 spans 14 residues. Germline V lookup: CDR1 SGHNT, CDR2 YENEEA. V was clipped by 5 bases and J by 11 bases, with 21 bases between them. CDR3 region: CASSRSQTTNEQYF. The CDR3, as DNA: TGTGCCAGCAGCAGGAGCCAGACTACCAATGAGCAGTACTTC.

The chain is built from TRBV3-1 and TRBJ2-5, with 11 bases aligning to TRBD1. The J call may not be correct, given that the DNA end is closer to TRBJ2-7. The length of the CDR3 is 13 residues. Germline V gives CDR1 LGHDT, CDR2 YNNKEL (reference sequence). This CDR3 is CASAPGQGDEQYF. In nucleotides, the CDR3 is TGTGCCAGCGCCCCGGGACAGGGGGACGAGCAGTACTTC.

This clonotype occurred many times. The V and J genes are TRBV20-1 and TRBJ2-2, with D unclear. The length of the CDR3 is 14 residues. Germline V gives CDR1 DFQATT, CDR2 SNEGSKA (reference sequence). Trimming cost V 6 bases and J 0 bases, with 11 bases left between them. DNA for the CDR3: TGCAGTGCCAGCCCTGTCGCGAACACCGGGGAGCTGTTTTTT. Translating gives CSASPVANTGELFF.